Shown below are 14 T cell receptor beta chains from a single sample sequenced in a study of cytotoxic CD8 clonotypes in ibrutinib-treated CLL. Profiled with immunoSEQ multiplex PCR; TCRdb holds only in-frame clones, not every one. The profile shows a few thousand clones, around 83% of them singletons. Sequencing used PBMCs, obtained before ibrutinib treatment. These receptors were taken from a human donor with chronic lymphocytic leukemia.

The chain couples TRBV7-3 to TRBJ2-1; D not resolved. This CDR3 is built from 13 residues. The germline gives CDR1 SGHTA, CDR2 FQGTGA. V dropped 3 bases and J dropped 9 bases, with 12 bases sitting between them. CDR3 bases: TGTGCCAGCAGCTTGGGCAGAACTTTTGAGCAGTTCTTC. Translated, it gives CASSLGRTFEQFF.

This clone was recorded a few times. The CDR3 sequence: CASRVELAGGEQYF. The CDR3 bases are TGTGCCAGCAGGGTTGAACTAGCGGGAGGCGAGCAGTACTTC. The rearrangement uses TRBV28 and TRBJ2-7, with 12 nucleotides matching TRBD2. V shed 6 bases and J 6 bases; nucleotides not matched to a gene: 6. Germline CDR1 is MDHEN and CDR2 is SYDVKM. CDR3 length: 14 residues.

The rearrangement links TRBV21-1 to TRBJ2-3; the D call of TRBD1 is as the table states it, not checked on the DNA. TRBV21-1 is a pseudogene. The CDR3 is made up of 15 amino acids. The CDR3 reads CASSNDRGPGDTQYF. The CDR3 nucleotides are TGTGCCAGCAGCAACGACAGGGGACCAGGGGATACGCAGTATTTT.

This chain's CDR3 is CASSLGGPLEVAETQYF. CDR3 DNA: TGTGCCAGCAGCTTGGGGGGGCCGTTGGAGGTAGCAGAGACCCAGTACTTC. This sequence joins TRBV7-3 and TRBJ2-5; perhaps TRBD2 as D (7 bases). Trimming stripped 3 bases from V and 4 bases from J, with 21 bases between. From germline, CDR1 is SGHTA and CDR2 FQGTGA. This CDR3 has 17 residues.

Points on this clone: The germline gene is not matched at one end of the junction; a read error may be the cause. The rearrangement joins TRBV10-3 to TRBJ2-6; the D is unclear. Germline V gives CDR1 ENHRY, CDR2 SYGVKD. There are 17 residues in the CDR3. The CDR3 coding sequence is TGTGCCATCAGTGACACCTTAAAGAGCTCTGGGGACAACGTCCTGACTTTC. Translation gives CAISDTLKSSGDNVLTF.

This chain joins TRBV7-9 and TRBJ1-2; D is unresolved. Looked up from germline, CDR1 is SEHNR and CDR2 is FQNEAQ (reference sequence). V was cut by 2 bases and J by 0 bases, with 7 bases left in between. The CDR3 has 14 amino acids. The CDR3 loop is CASSLPEANYGYTF. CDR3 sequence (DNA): TGTGCCAGCAGCTTACCAGAAGCTAACTATGGCTACACCTTC. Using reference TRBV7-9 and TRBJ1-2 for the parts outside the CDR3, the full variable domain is DTGVSQNPRHKITKRGQNVTFRCDPISEHNRLYWYRQTLGQGPEFLTYFQNEAQLEKSRLLSDRFSAERPKGSFSTLEIQRTEQGDSAMYLCASSLPEANYGYTFGSGTRLTVV.

The CDR3 nucleotides are TGTGCCAGCAGTTTGACAGATACCTATGGCTACACCTTC. The encoded protein is CASSLTDTYGYTF. The chain combines TRBV28 with TRBJ1-2; TRBD1 might be the D (5 bases). Trimming pared 3 bases from V and 4 bases from J, leaving 9 bases between. The CDR3 spans 13 residues. The germline V gene encodes CDR1 MDHEN and CDR2 SYDVKM.

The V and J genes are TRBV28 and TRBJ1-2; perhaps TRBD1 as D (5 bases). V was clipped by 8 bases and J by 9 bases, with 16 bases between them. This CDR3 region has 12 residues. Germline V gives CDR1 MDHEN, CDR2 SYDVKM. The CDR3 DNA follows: TGTGCCAGCCAGGGAGCAATAATGAGCTACACCTTC. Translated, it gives CASQGAIMSYTF.

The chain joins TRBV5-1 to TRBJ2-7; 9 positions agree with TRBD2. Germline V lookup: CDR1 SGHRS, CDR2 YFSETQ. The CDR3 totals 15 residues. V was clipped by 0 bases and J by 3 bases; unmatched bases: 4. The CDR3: CASSLEAGGGYEQYF. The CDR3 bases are TGCGCCAGCAGCTTGGAAGCGGGAGGCGGCTACGAGCAGTACTTC.

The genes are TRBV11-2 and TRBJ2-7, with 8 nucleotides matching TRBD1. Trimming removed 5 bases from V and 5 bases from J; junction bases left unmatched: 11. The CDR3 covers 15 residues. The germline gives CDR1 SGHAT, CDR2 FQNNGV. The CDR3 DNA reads TGTGCCAGCAGCCCAGACAGGGGTCTAATTAACGAGCAGTACTTC. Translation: CASSPDRGLINEQYF.

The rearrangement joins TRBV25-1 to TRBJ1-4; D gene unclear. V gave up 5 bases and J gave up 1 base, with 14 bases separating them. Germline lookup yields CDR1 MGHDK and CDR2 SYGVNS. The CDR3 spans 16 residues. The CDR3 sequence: CASSSGVGRTNEKLFF. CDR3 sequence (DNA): TGTGCCAGCAGTAGCGGGGTGGGGAGAACTAATGAAAAACTGTTTTTT.

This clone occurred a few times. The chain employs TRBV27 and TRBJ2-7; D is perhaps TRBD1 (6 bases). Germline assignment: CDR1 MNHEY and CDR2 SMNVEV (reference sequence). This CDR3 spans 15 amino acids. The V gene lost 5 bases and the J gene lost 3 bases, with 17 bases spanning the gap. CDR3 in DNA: TGTGCCAGCAGTCTGACAGGCGGCGGGTTCTACGAGCAGTACTTC. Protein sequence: CASSLTGGGFYEQYF.

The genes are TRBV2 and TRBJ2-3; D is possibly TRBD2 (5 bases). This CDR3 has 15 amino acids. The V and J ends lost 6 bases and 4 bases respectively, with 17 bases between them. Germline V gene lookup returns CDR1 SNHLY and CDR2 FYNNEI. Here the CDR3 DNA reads TGTGCCAGCAGCCCCCATGAGGGCTTGGCAGATACGCAGTATTTT. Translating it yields CASSPHEGLADTQYF.

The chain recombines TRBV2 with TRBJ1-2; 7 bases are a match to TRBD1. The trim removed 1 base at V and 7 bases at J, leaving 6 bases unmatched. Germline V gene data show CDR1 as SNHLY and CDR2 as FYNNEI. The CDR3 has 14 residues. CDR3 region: CASSEVRDSFGYTF. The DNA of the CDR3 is TGTGCCAGCAGTGAAGTCAGGGACAGCTTTGGCTACACCTTC.